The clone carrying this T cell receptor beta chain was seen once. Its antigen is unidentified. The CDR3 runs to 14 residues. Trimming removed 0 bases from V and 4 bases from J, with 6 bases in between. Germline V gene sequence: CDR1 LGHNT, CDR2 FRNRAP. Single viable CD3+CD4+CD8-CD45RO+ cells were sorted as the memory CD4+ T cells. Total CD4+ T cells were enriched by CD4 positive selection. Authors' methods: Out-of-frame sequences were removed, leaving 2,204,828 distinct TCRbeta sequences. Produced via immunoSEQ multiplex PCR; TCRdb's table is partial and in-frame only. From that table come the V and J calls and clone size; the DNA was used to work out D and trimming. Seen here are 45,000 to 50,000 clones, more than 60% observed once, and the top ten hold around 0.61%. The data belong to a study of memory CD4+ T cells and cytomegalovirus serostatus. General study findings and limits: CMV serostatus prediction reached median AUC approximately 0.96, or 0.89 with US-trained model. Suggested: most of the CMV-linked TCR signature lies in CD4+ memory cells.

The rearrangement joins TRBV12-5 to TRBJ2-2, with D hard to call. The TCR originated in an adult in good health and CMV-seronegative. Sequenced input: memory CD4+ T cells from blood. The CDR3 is CASGLVLGTGELFF. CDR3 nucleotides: TGTGCTAGTGGTTTGGTACTTGGCACCGGGGAGCTGTTTTTT.